Sequencing of this T cell receptor (beta chain) was carried out in a study of shared clonotypes between healthy human individuals. Overall study context: Each donor had three CD4 naive, three CD4 memory, two CD8 naive and one CD8 memory plate.

General study results and limits: Naive subsets generally exceeded memory subsets in estimated richness.

The naive CD8 population came from CD45RO-negative cells selected for CCR7, without terminally differentiated effector memory CD45RA+ cells. At deep level, the assay was performed. The repertoire was sequenced with immunoSEQ multiplex PCR; TCRdb's copy has only in-frame clones and lacks some. The sample consists of about 2.2 million clones, 85% to 95% of them appearing once. This clone came up once. What it recognizes is unknown. This TCR came from a man between 18 and 29 years old in good health. Some clones in this sample may be carry-over from other donors' samples. Source material: naive CD8+ T cells from PBMCs.

The CDR3 protein is CASSFLEGYEQYF. Here the CDR3 DNA reads TGTGCCAGCAGCTTCCTAGAGGGCTACGAGCAGTACTTC. This chain uses TRBV7-8 with TRBJ2-7; D is possibly TRBD2 (5 bases). CDR1 and CDR2 (germline): SGHVS, FQNEAQ. V dropped 3 bases and J dropped 3 bases, with 9 bases sitting between them. The CDR3 covers 13 residues.